These T cell receptor beta chains were read from a single sample in a study of CD8 T cells in ankylosing spondylitis. Each CDR3 protein is one row after TCRdb ran MiXCR on the 5' RACE reads. The sample lists 250,000 or so distinct CDR3 sequences; about a sixth were seen once. Sequenced sample: blood, either unsorted or a sorted T cell fraction (not recorded which). These receptors all stem from a male donor with ankylosing spondylitis or in good health (not recorded which). Both conserved end residues are part of each CDR3.

V,J,CDR3
TRBV2,TRBJ2-2,CASSEGEPGELFF
TRBV11-2,TRBJ1-1,CASSSTGETPF
TRBV24-1,TRBJ2-3,CATRGHGGDTQYF
TRBV4-1,TRBJ1-5,CASSQDKGLIWPQHF
TRBV16,TRBJ2-1,CASSPNRGVNEQFF
TRBV7-8,TRBJ2-1,CASTRDREYNEQFF
TRBV29-1,TRBJ2-2,CSADGPSGGGYTGELFF
TRBV5-1,TRBJ2-7,CASSLPSYSEQYF
TRBV7-8,TRBJ1-1,CASSLVLGQLNTVAFF
TRBV12-3/TRBV12-4,TRBJ2-7,CASSWGTPFYEQYF
TRBV27,TRBJ1-2,CASRGTSSNYGYTF
TRBV20-1,TRBJ2-1,CSARGLAGNNEQFF
TRBV2,TRBJ2-2,CASSDGPGGDTGELFF
TRBV27,TRBJ2-5,CASSPGTSGTRETQYF
TRBV4-2,TRBJ1-3,CASSSNHQTYSGNTIYF
TRBV4-3,TRBJ2-5,CASSQSSGRSRETQYF
TRBV7-2,TRBJ2-7,CASSLIQGMGYEQYF
TRBV27,TRBJ1-1,CASSLSRGMNTEAFF
TRBV29-1,TRBJ2-5,CSVGAGTSFQETQYF
TRBV29-1,TRBJ2-2,CSGGFTGELFF
TRBV20-1,TRBJ2-7,CSASVAQREIYEQYF
TRBV4-3,TRBJ1-3,CASSQDSGGSGNTIYF
TRBV15,TRBJ2-7,CATRGTLYEQYF
TRBV12-3/TRBV12-4,TRBJ2-2,CASSSMTGELFF
TRBV27,TRBJ2-4,CASSLLGEGAKNIQYF
TRBV7-3,TRBJ2-7,CASSLSPAESSYEQYF
TRBV6-1,TRBJ2-5,CASSLLDRDRQYF
TRBV5-6,TRBJ2-7,CASTSQGYEQYF
TRBV10-3,TRBJ2-1,CAISAGESSYNEQFF
TRBV10-3,TRBJ2-7,CAISESGLTYEQYF
TRBV7-3,TRBJ2-3,CASSFLSRTTDTQYF
TRBV14,TRBJ2-5,CASSRYLAGQETQYF
TRBV4-3,TRBJ2-7,CASSHAFGPEYEQYF
TRBV29-1,TRBJ2-7,CSVVVSGYEQYF
TRBV10-3,TRBJ2-7,CAIGAGDIKTTYEQYF
TRBV10-3,TRBJ2-7,CAIRKTSYEQYF
TRBV12-3/TRBV12-4,TRBJ2-7,CASREGAGVSYEQYF
TRBV7-2,TRBJ2-7,CASTSTDSLREQYF
TRBV12-3/TRBV12-4,TRBJ1-1,CASRVPGNAEAFF
TRBV20-1,TRBJ2-1,CSASTRLGNHYNEQFF
TRBV4-1,TRBJ1-1,CASSPVQGDTEAFF
TRBV12-3/TRBV12-4,TRBJ2-2,CASSFTPAGTGELFF
TRBV20-1,TRBJ2-7,CSAKGTTFYEQYF
TRBV4-1,TRBJ2-5,CASSQIVPPRETQYF
TRBV29-1,TRBJ2-1,CSVDIGTSYVDEQFF
TRBV20-1,TRBJ2-2,CSAADTSTSTGELFF
TRBV12-3/TRBV12-4,TRBJ2-7,CASRGDLQDYEQYF
TRBV29-1,TRBJ2-2,CSVLGLAGPGELFFF
TRBV28,TRBJ2-7,CASSAYRGDPSYEQYF